Listed here are 3 T cell receptor beta chains from one sample, sequenced in a study of control samples from healthy donors and cancer patients. The table came from immunoSEQ multiplex PCR; TCRdb's copy has only in-frame clones and leaves some out. Here the sample spans approximately 120,000 clones, approximately 92% being singletons. Sequencing input: PBMCs. Receptor source: a man older than 75 with head and neck cancer.

The V gene is TRBV5-1, the J gene TRBJ2-2; D not certain. The CDR3 extends over 13 amino acids. CDR1 and CDR2 (germline): SGHRS, YFSETQ. V lost 2 bases and J 2 bases, leaving 4 bases between the germline ends. The CDR3 coding sequence is TGCGCCAGCAGCTTAACTAACACCGGGGAGCTGTTTTTT. Protein sequence: CASSLTNTGELFF.

Only a few counts were recorded for this clone. This chain connects TRBV19 to TRBJ1-5, with TRBD1 as a possible D gene (5 bases). The germline V gene encodes CDR1 LNHDA and CDR2 SQIVND (reference sequence). The V end lost 1 base, the J end lost 2 bases, and 12 bases lay between the germline ends. This CDR3 is 16 amino acids long. CDR3 DNA sequence: TGTGCCAGTAGTATAGGGGGCAGCGGGGGCAATCAGCCCCAGCATTTT. Protein sequence: CASSIGGSGGNQPQHF.

This chain connects TRBV12-5 to TRBJ1-2; tentatively, D is TRBD1 (6 bases). Per germline, CDR1 LGHNT and CDR2 FRNRAP. Trimming took off 1 base at V and 5 bases at J, with 17 bases between the two ends. The length of the CDR3 is 16 residues. CDR3 coding DNA: TGTGCTAGTGGTTTGGGCCGGGGCACAGGGCAATATGGCTACACCTTC. Its translation is CASGLGRGTGQYGYTF.